The TCR beta chain described here comes from a study of blood T cell repertoires in COVID-19. Turning to the study itself: COVID-19 samples collected from the United States, Italy and Spain covered acute and convalescent phases. T cells, B-cell-depleted T cells, or PBMCs provided the cDNA or gDNA that served as material.

This CDR3 spans 15 amino acids. Deletions cut 4 bases from V and 14 bases from J, with 21 bases between. The germline CDR1 and CDR2 sequences are SGHTA and FQGTGA. Some clones are missing from TCRdb's copy, which holds only in-frame ones; the method was immunoSEQ multiplex PCR. The repertoire includes more than 85,000 clones, approximately 84% of them detected once, and around 16% sits in the top ten. The V and J genes are TRBV7-3 and TRBJ1-6; TRBD1 is a possible D gene (6 bases). The sample consisted of peripheral blood. The origin of this receptor is a woman between 55 and 75 years old with acute or convalescent COVID-19. CDR3 nucleotides: TGTGCCAGCAGCTCCCCAGGGGAGGGCGGGAATACCCTCCACTTT. This encodes CASSSPGEGGNTLHF.